The text below deals with one T cell receptor (beta chain). Antigen specificity is unknown. Other DNA sequences in this sample translate to the same CDR3. This sample was included in a study of shared clonotypes between healthy human individuals. Study details: The donor group consisted of two women and three men, aged 18 to 49. Notes on the study in general: Sequencing depth was expected to affect clonotype sharing among donors.

The CDR3 is 12 amino acids. Germline-derived CDR1 and CDR2 are MNHEY and SMNVEV (reference sequence). Trimming stripped 0 bases from V and 5 bases from J, with 1 base between. Over several immunoSEQ plates, each subset's genomic DNA was distributed in even portions. Sorted-subset replicate PCR reactions contained 200 ng DNA, corresponding to tens of thousands of T cell genomes. Assay: immunoSEQ multiplex PCR; the TCRdb copy retains only in-frame clones and omits some. Of about 79,000 clones in the sample, roughly two thirds were seen once. Specimen: memory CD8+ T cells sorted from blood. Noted subset: CD45RO+ cells pooled with CCR7-negative TemRA cells. This TCR derives from a man between 25 and 39 years old in good health. The chain employs TRBV27 and TRBJ2-2, with D unclear. For the CDR3, the DNA is TGTGCCAGCAGTTTATCGACCGGGGAGCTGTTTTTT. Its protein is CASSLSTGELFF.